The sequence of this TCR beta chain was determined in a study of cytomegalovirus exposure and HLA in healthy donors. With 60 Vbeta and 13 Jbeta primers, the PCR was carried out. Sequencing was performed with immunoSEQ multiplex PCR; in TCRdb, only in-frame clones are kept and a portion is missing. The sample includes more than 130,000 clones, less than 85% seen only once; the top ten take nearly 7%. V dropped 3 bases and J dropped 4; count of bases not matched to a gene: 11. CDR1 and CDR2 (germline): LGHNA, YNFKEQ. This CDR3 has 17 amino acids. The material sequenced was PBMCs. V is TRBV4-2 and J is TRBJ1-3, with 8 positions matching TRBD1. The clonotype was recovered from a man aged 35 to 55 in good health and CMV-seropositive. In nucleotides, the CDR3 is TGTGCCAGCAGCCAGCCTTCCTCGCCAGGGGGCGGAAACACCATATATTTT. The encoded protein is CASSQPSSPGGGNTIYF.